This TCR beta chain derives from a study of beta chain features in type 1 diabetes. Study-level findings and limits: Equally in patients and controls, shorter templates might have been favored by PCR. Moderately but significantly shorter TCRB CDR3s were found in Type 1 diabetes patients in all four CD4+ subsets.

Sequenced material consisted of expressed TCRB transcripts (all of the isolated RNA was reverse transcribed). Measured with immunoSEQ multiplex PCR; TCRdb has only the in-frame clones, and not every one. Here the sample spans about 150,000 clones, roughly a tenth being singletons. Via CD45RO/CCR7/CD25/CD127/CD95/CD27, cells of the CD4+ naive, central memory, regulatory and stem cell-like memory subsets were sorted. This clone was found a few times. Its matching antigen is unknown. Sequenced sample: naive CD4+ T cells from blood. The source of this sequence is a man younger than 35 in good health.

This CDR3 is CASSLAGANEQFF. For the CDR3, the DNA is TGTGCCAGCAGCTTAGCGGGGGCGAATGAGCAGTTCTTC. The V gene is TRBV11-1, the J gene TRBJ2-1, with a weak D call TRBD1 (6 bases). The CDR3 is 13 residues long. Trimming removed 0 bases from V and 7 bases from J, with 7 bases in between. The germline V gene encodes CDR1 SGHAT and CDR2 FQDESV (reference sequence).